This TCR beta chain was captured in a study of Ad26.COV2.S vaccination and SARS-CoV-2 variants. About the study: Among those in the COV1001 Ad26.COV2.S trial arm was the donor.

Assay used: immunoSEQ multiplex PCR; TCRdb lists only in-frame clones, some missing. The table includes some 300,000 clones, 85% detected once. V was trimmed by 4 bases and J by 2 bases, leaving 13 bases between them. The CDR3 covers 14 residues. The germline V gene encodes CDR1 SGHKS and CDR2 YYEKEE (reference sequence). The treatment was: some 20 received Ad26.COV2.S at low or high dose, single or two shots; several received placebo; per-sample allocation not given. Specimens were obtained on day 63 following the first vaccine or placebo injection. Boston provided a donor who was an adult aged 18-55 years. Spike of the Wuhan-strain SARS-CoV-2 was expressed by an Ad26 vector, which formed the vaccine.

This sequence was found in a person between 18 and 59 years old who received the Ad26.COV2.S COVID-19 vaccine or a placebo. This sequence joins TRBV5-5 and TRBJ2-7; D is uncertain. The specimen comprised peripheral blood, sampled in a trial of Ad26.COV2.S vaccine versus placebo. CDR3 in DNA: TGTGCCAGCAGCAGAAGCCCGGGCCCCTACGAGCAGTACTTC. Its protein product is CASSRSPGPYEQYF.